This TCR beta chain was captured by sequencing in a study of regulatory T cells in long-lasting Graves disease. Background on the study: Prior antithyroid drug treatment in newly diagnosed Graves' patients lasted under 3 months.

The CDR3 is 15 residues long. J was trimmed by 0 bases and V by 5 bases; bases with no gene match: 6. Germline CDR1 is SGHTA and CDR2 is FQGNSA. Arm-PCR with iRepertoire HTBI primers amplified the CDR3 regions for these TCR beta libraries. TCRdb reprocessed the multiplex PCR reads via MiXCR and lists one record per CDR3 protein. The sample includes 410,000 or so distinct CDR3 sequences, about 15% of them seen just once. This clonotype was found many times. Time point in this sample: newly diagnosed GD, antithyroid drugs for less than 3 months. RNA isolated from PBMCs was used to make the TCR library. These data were likewise used in another study, on T cells in Graves' hyperthyroidism and ophthalmopathy.

The TCR comes from a woman in her twenties or thirties with Graves disease. This rearrangement joins TRBV7-2 to TRBJ2-7; 8 bases line up with TRBD2. This specimen was peripheral blood mononuclear cells (PBMCs), taken at new diagnosis, from a patient treated with antithyroid drugs. DNA of the CDR3: TGTGCCAGCAGCCCACAAAGCGGGAGCTCCTACGAGCAGTACTTC. Encoded protein: CASSPQSGSSYEQYF. Drawing the rest from reference TRBV7-2 and TRBJ2-7, the complete variable domain is GAGVSQSPSNKVTEKGKDVELRCDPISGHTALYWYRQSLGQGLEFLIYFQGNSAPDKSGLPSDRFSAERTGGSVSTLTIQRTQQEDSAVYLCASSPQSGSSYEQYFGPGTRLTVT.